This record looks at one T cell receptor beta chain sequence and its context. The method was immunoSEQ multiplex PCR; TCRdb's version includes in-frame clones alone and lacks a portion of them. The sample has some 49,000 clones, 90% to 95% seen once; the top ten hold more than 1.4%. Time point indicated: new active TB diagnosis, blood taken before or within 7 days of starting treatment. Each patient had positive sputum smear microscopy and/or positive culture. This sample is part of a study of T cells in tuberculosis. The CDR3 extends over 15 amino acids. V was pared by 5 bases and J by 5 bases, with 5 bases of the junction left unmatched. Germline-derived CDR1 and CDR2 are PRHDT and FYEKMQ (reference sequence).

J is TRBJ2-1 and V is TRBV13; TRBD2 aligns across 11 bases. The source of this sequence is an adult with tuberculosis. The starting material was PBMCs, obtained at tuberculosis diagnosis. The CDR3 sequence: CASSPTSGVNNEQFF. CDR3 DNA sequence: TGTGCCAGCAGCCCGACTAGCGGGGTTAACAATGAGCAGTTCTTC.